The T cell receptor beta chain described here comes from a study of T cells in localized non-small cell lung cancer. Study conclusions and caveats: Among the tissues sampled, uninvolved adjacent lung had the highest T cell clonality, above tumor. The study sequenced only one region of the tumor. As a result, intratumor heterogeneity could not be excluded and remains possible. Appearance in adjacent lung was seen for a median about 58 of the top 100 tumor clones.

Regarding this clone: Its antigen is unknown.

V dropped 5 bases and J dropped 0 bases, with 8 bases sitting between them. The CDR3 has 15 residues. Germline V gene sequence: CDR1 MNHEY, CDR2 SVGAGI. TCRdb's table, derived via immunoSEQ multiplex PCR, lists solely in-frame clones and lacks some. The sample lists about 19,000 clones, approximately 83% occurring once. The chain carries TRBV6-5 and TRBJ1-6; D gene unclear. This sequence was found in a female donor at least 60 years old with stage I lung adenocarcinoma. The material was peripheral blood, obtained before any cancer treatment. The CDR3 spells CASSPQSSYNSPLHF. CDR3 bases: TGTGCCAGCAGTCCGCAGAGCTCCTATAATTCACCCCTCCACTTT.